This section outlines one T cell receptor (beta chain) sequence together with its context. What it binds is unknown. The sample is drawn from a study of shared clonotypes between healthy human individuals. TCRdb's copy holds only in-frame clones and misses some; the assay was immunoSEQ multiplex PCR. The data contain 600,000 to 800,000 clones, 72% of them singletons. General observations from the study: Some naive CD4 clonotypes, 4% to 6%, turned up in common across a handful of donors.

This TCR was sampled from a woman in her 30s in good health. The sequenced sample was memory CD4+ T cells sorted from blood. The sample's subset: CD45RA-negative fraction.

In nucleotides, the CDR3 is TGTGCCAGTCGAGCGCGGACTAGCGGCTCCTACGAGCAGTACTTC. Protein sequence: CASRARTSGSYEQYF. The chain links TRBV28 to TRBJ2-7, with TRBD2 matching 10 bases. The germline CDR1 and CDR2 sequences are MDHEN and SYDVKM. The CDR3 has 15 amino acids. V shed 9 bases, J shed 0 bases, and the junction held 8 bases outside the gene matches.